The 10 T cell receptor beta chains reported below all come from one sample, sequenced in a study of blood T cell repertoires in COVID-19. The method was immunoSEQ multiplex PCR; TCRdb's version includes in-frame clones alone and lacks a portion of them. Of 310,000 or so clones listed, around nine tenths are singletons. Input material: PBMCs or T cells enriched from blood (not recorded which). The receptors shown here come from a woman in her forties who had recovered from COVID-19.

This clone was detected only once. V gene TRBV30 combines with J gene TRBJ1-4; 8 bases are a match to TRBD1. The germline gives CDR1 GTSNPN, CDR2 SVGIG (reference sequence). Germline trimming cut 1 base from V and 7 bases from J; bases unmatched to any gene: 8. This CDR3 is 15 amino acids long. The CDR3 here is CAWSAHRGISEKLFF. CDR3 nucleotide sequence: TGTGCCTGGAGTGCGCACAGGGGGATTAGTGAAAAACTGTTTTTT.

The rearrangement links TRBV7-2 to TRBJ2-7, with D possibly being TRBD1 (5 bases). V was shortened by 6 bases and J by 7 bases, with 22 bases between the two germline ends. CDR3 size: 15 residues. Germline V gene data show CDR1 as SGHTA and CDR2 as FQGNSA. The CDR3 region is CASRSWPGQGEEQYF. The CDR3, as DNA: TGTGCCAGCAGGTCCTGGCCAGGACAAGGGGAAGAGCAGTACTTC.

The chain uses TRBV7-2 and TRBJ2-2; TRBD2 matches 8 bases. Germline trimming cut 6 bases from V and 3 bases from J; bases unmatched to any gene: 9. The germline gives CDR1 SGHTA, CDR2 FQGNSA. The CDR3 runs 16 residues. This CDR3 is CASRVGGTRYTGELFF. CDR3 nucleotide sequence: TGTGCCAGCAGGGTTGGGGGGACTAGGTACACCGGGGAGCTGTTTTTT.

V and J are TRBV6-2 or TRBV6-3 and TRBJ2-2; weak D call: TRBD1 (5 bases). The germline V and J ends were trimmed by 2 bases and 0 bases, with 7 bases remaining between them. The CDR3 spans 15 residues. From germline, CDR1 is MNHEY and CDR2 SVGEGT. The CDR3 here is CASSYGQSNTGELFF. The CDR3 nucleotides read TGTGCCAGCAGTTACGGACAATCGAACACCGGGGAGCTGTTTTTT.

The rearrangement joins TRBV14 to TRBJ2-1, with D hard to call. The ends were cut back, 1 base at V and 7 bases at J, with 8 bases in the middle. Germline loops: CDR1 SGHDN, CDR2 FVKESK. CDR3 length: 13 residues. CDR3 in amino acids: CASSQVSDNEQFF. The CDR3 DNA sequence: TGTGCCAGCAGCCAAGTTTCAGATAATGAGCAGTTCTTC.

The rearrangement uses TRBV2 and TRBJ2-7, with 13 nucleotides matching TRBD2. The germline V gene encodes CDR1 SNHLY and CDR2 FYNNEI. V dropped 2 bases and J dropped 5; count of bases not matched to a gene: 6. The CDR3 contains 16 residues. CDR3 sequence: CASSEPWTSGSDEQYF. The CDR3 DNA reads as TGTGCCAGCAGTGAACCGTGGACTAGCGGGAGCGACGAGCAGTACTTC.

The genes are TRBV14 and TRBJ2-3; 7 bases align to TRBD2. Trimming removed 5 bases from V and 4 bases from J; junction bases left unmatched: 6. The CDR3 has 14 residues. Per germline, CDR1 SGHDN and CDR2 FVKESK. The DNA of the CDR3 is TGTGCCAGCAGCATTGCGGGAGCTTCAGATACGCAGTATTTT. It specifies CASSIAGASDTQYF.

The chain uses TRBV28 and TRBJ1-1; 8 positions match TRBD1. This CDR3 comprises 15 residues. The V and J ends lost 3 bases and 5 bases, in that order; junction bases with no gene match: 8. CDR1 and CDR2 (germline): MDHEN, SYDVKM. The CDR3 sequence: CASSFTQGARTEAFF. The DNA of the CDR3 is TGTGCCAGCAGTTTCACCCAGGGGGCGAGGACTGAAGCTTTCTTT.

This chain links TRBV10-2 with TRBJ2-3; 10 bases line up with TRBD1. With 7 bases clipped from V and 1 base from J, the junction kept 5 bases outside the gene matches. In germline, CDR1 is WSHSY, CDR2 SAAADI. The length of the CDR3 is 15 residues. CDR3: CASTPGQGGTDTQYF. CDR3 in DNA: TGCGCCAGCACTCCCGGACAGGGGGGCACAGATACGCAGTATTTT.

CDR3 protein: CATSRDPQGTDTQYF. The CDR3 nucleotides are TGTGCCACCAGCAGAGATCCGCAGGGTACAGATACGCAGTATTTT. This sequence joins TRBV15 and TRBJ2-3; D might be TRBD1 (5 bases). Trimming left V 0 bases short and J 3 bases short, with 10 bases between. Germline V CDR1 and CDR2: LNHNV, YYDKDF (reference sequence). There are 15 residues in the CDR3.